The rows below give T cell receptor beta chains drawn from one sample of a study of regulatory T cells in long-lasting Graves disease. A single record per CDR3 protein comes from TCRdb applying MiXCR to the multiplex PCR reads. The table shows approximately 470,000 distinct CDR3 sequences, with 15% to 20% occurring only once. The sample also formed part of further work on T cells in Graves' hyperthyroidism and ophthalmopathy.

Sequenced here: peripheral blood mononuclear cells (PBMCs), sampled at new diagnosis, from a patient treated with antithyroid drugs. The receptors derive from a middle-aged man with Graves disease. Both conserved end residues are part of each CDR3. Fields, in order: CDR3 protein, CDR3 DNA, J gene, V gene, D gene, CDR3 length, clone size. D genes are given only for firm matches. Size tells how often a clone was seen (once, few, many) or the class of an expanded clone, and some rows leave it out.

CDR3: CASRSPGQGGTGELFF
DNA: TGTGCCAGCAGGAGTCCGGGACAGGGGGGCACCGGGGAGCTGTTTTTT
J: TRBJ2-2
V: TRBV7-3
D: TRBD1
length: 16
size: .

CDR3: CASGGAPDSPLHF
DNA: TGTGCCAGCGGGGGGGCTCCTGATTCACCCCTCCACTTT
J: TRBJ1-6
V: TRBV28
D: .
length: 13
size: many

CDR3: CASSQQYRDLWGNEQFF
DNA: TGTGCCAGCAGCCAACAATACCGGGACCTCTGGGGTAATGAGCAGTTCTTC
J: TRBJ2-1
V: TRBV14
D: .
length: 17
size: many

CDR3: CSAHRLAGAPDTQYF
DNA: TGCAGTGCCCATCGACTAGCGGGAGCCCCAGATACGCAGTATTTT
J: TRBJ2-3
V: TRBV20-1
D: TRBD2
length: 15
size: few

CDR3: CSVVGGGSTDTQYF
DNA: TGCAGCGTTGTAGGGGGAGGAAGCACAGATACGCAGTATTTT
J: TRBJ2-3
V: TRBV29-1
D: .
length: 14
size: many

CDR3: CASRTNIYEQYF
DNA: TGTGCCAGCAGAACTAACATCTACGAGCAGTACTTC
J: TRBJ2-7
V: TRBV2
D: .
length: 12
size: many

CDR3: CASSLEAGGSTDTQYF
DNA: TGCGCCAGCAGCTTGGAGGCGGGAGGTAGCACAGATACGCAGTATTTT
J: TRBJ2-3
V: TRBV5-1
D: TRBD2
length: 16
size: many

CDR3: CACSMAGRRTYEQYF
DNA: TGTGCCTGCTCGATGGCCGGGAGGAGGACCTACGAGCAGTACTTC
J: TRBJ2-7
V: TRBV12-3/TRBV12-4
D: TRBD2
length: 15
size: .

CDR3: CASSQETGGPYEQYF
DNA: TGCGCCAGCAGCCAAGAAACGGGAGGCCCCTACGAGCAGTACTTC
J: TRBJ2-7
V: TRBV4-1
D: TRBD2
length: 15
size: few

CDR3: CASGQGWGTDAQYF
DNA: TGTGCCAGCGGACAGGGTTGGGGCACAGATGCGCAGTATTTT
J: TRBJ2-3
V: TRBV12-3/TRBV12-4
D: TRBD1
length: 14
size: once

CDR3: CATRSYTEAFF
DNA: TGTGCCACCAGGAGTTACACTGAAGCTTTCTTT
J: TRBJ1-1
V: TRBV2
D: .
length: 11
size: few

CDR3: CASSGGTSPDTQYF
DNA: TGCGCCAGCAGCGGTGGGACTAGCCCAGATACGCAGTATTTT
J: TRBJ2-3
V: TRBV5-1
D: TRBD2
length: 14
size: many

CDR3: CSARGLDLYNEQFF
DNA: TGCAGTGCTAGGGGACTAGACCTTTACAATGAGCAGTTCTTC
J: TRBJ2-1
V: TRBV20-1
D: TRBD2
length: 14
size: .

CDR3: CASSPRTDPYNEQFF
DNA: TGTGCCAGCTCACCACGGACAGATCCCTACAATGAGCAGTTCTTC
J: TRBJ2-1
V: TRBV18
D: .
length: 15
size: many

CDR3: CASSLTAGKSNQPQHF
DNA: TGTGCCAGCAGTTTAACGGCAGGGAAGAGCAATCAGCCCCAGCATTTT
J: TRBJ1-5
V: TRBV28
D: .
length: 16
size: .

CDR3: CASSIGGRASVEQFF
DNA: TGTGCCAGTAGTATAGGCGGGAGGGCCAGCGTTGAGCAGTTCTTC
J: TRBJ2-1
V: TRBV19
D: TRBD2
length: 15
size: few

CDR3: CASSPLPTGSYNEQFF
DNA: TGTGCCAGCAGCCCTCTCCCGACAGGTTCCTACAATGAGCAGTTCTTC
J: TRBJ2-1
V: TRBV11-2
D: .
length: 16
size: .

CDR3: CASNLRQSSYNEQFF
DNA: TGTGCCAGCAATCTTAGACAGAGCTCCTACAATGAGCAGTTCTTC
J: TRBJ2-1
V: TRBV6-1
D: .
length: 15
size: .

CDR3: CASSYRGTGVFAGELFF
DNA: TGTGCCAGCAGTTATCGCGGGACAGGGGTTTTCGCCGGGGAGCTGTTTTTT
J: TRBJ2-2
V: TRBV6-5
D: TRBD1
length: 17
size: many

CDR3: CASSLGEGIYRGYTF
DNA: TGTGCCAGCAGTTTGGGGGAGGGGATCTATCGGGGCTACACCTTC
J: TRBJ1-2
V: TRBV28
D: .
length: 15
size: many

CDR3: CASSSVGGIYEQFF
DNA: TGTGCCAGCAGCTCCGTAGGGGGCATCTATGAGCAGTTCTTC
J: TRBJ2-1
V: TRBV12-3/TRBV12-4
D: TRBD1
length: 14
size: few

CDR3: CSASLPRGNQPQHF
DNA: TGCAGTGCTAGTTTACCAAGGGGGAATCAGCCCCAGCATTTT
J: TRBJ1-5
V: TRBV20-1
D: .
length: 14
size: few

CDR3: CSAGGQTQYF
DNA: TGCAGTGCAGGGGGGCAGACCCAGTACTTC
J: TRBJ2-5
V: TRBV20-1
D: .
length: 10
size: many

CDR3: CASSYSPREGQEQYF
DNA: TGTGCCAGCAGTTACTCCCCGCGGGAGGGCCAAGAGCAGTACTTC
J: TRBJ2-7
V: TRBV6-2/TRBV6-3
D: TRBD2
length: 15
size: .

CDR3: CASVRGRDNSPLHF
DNA: TGTGCCAGCGTGAGGGGGCGGGATAATTCACCCCTCCACTTT
J: TRBJ1-6
V: TRBV2
D: TRBD1
length: 14
size: many

CDR3: CGARAVRSDTEAFF
DNA: TGCGGTGCTAGAGCAGTCCGGTCGGACACTGAAGCTTTCTTT
J: TRBJ1-1
V: TRBV20-1
D: .
length: 14
size: few

CDR3: CSARGVGTSALYDEQFF
DNA: TGCAGTGCTAGAGGAGTCGGGACTAGCGCGTTATACGATGAGCAGTTCTTC
J: TRBJ2-1
V: TRBV20-1
D: TRBD2
length: 17
size: .

CDR3: CASSQDPQGDYGYTF
DNA: TGCGCCAGCAGCCAAGACCCCCAGGGAGACTATGGCTACACCTTC
J: TRBJ1-2
V: TRBV4-1
D: .
length: 15
size: .

CDR3: CASRQDTGELFF
DNA: TGCGCCAGCCGACAGGACACCGGGGAGCTGTTTTTT
J: TRBJ2-2
V: TRBV5-1
D: .
length: 12
size: many

CDR3: CASEAAYNEQFF
DNA: TGTGCCAGCGAGGCAGCTTACAATGAGCAGTTCTTC
J: TRBJ2-1
V: TRBV9
D: .
length: 12
size: few

CDR3: CASSEQRGSNQPQHF
DNA: TGTGCCAGCAGTGAACAAAGGGGGAGCAATCAGCCCCAGCATTTT
J: TRBJ1-5
V: TRBV6-2/TRBV6-3
D: .
length: 15
size: many

CDR3: CASRSLDRGRNSIYEQYF
DNA: TGTGCCAGCAGATCCCTCGACAGGGGGCGTAATTCCATATACGAGCAGTACTTC
J: TRBJ2-7
V: TRBV12-3/TRBV12-4
D: TRBD1
length: 18
size: many

CDR3: CASSGTVGLNTEAFF
DNA: TGTGCCAGCAGTGGGACAGTGGGTTTGAACACTGAAGCTTTCTTT
J: TRBJ1-1
V: TRBV6-1
D: .
length: 15
size: few

CDR3: CASSLGGSGRNEQFF
DNA: TGTGCCAGCAGTTTAGGGGGGAGTGGGAGGAATGAGCAGTTCTTC
J: TRBJ2-1
V: TRBV28
D: .
length: 15
size: many